These T cell receptor beta chains were read from a single sample in a study of cytomegalovirus exposure and HLA in healthy donors. Clones were read by immunoSEQ multiplex PCR, and TCRdb kept only the in-frame ones, dropping some. The table has some 150,000 clones, around 90% seen once. Material for sequencing was PBMCs. These receptors all stem from a young man in good health and CMV-seropositive. Each CDR3 is given with its conserved first and last residue. The D gene is left open where the match is weak.

V gene	J gene	D gene	CDR3 protein
TRBV7-2	TRBJ2-1	TRBD2	CASSLEAGVGGEQFF
TRBV18	TRBJ1-2	.	CASSLAGTNYGYTF
TRBV7-8	TRBJ1-5	TRBD1	CASSTDRVSYNQPQHF
TRBV9	TRBJ2-1	TRBD2	CASSAVSGGNNEQFF
TRBV30	TRBJ2-1	TRBD1	CAFGEDRGHNEQFF
TRBV5-1	TRBJ2-1	TRBD2	CASSSRAGGRLYNEQFF
TRBV19	TRBJ1-2	TRBD1	CASSLGTGLYGYTF
TRBV10-1	TRBJ2-2	TRBD1	CASSADRVTGELFF
TRBV11-2	TRBJ2-7	TRBD1	CASSVTGGYEQYF
TRBV6-6	TRBJ1-2	TRBD1	CARKKSDREGYTF
TRBV28	TRBJ2-5	.	CASRLAGETQYF
TRBV7-8	TRBJ2-7	TRBD2	CASSREGFTSYEQYF
TRBV5-1	TRBJ1-1	.	CASSIQGYAEAFF
TRBV9	TRBJ1-2	.	CASSGKQGNYGYTF
TRBV9	TRBJ2-4	TRBD2	CASSASKSSGRGNIQYF
TRBV2	TRBJ1-3	TRBD1	CASRSTGVGNTIYF
TRBV5-1	TRBJ2-2	TRBD1	CASSPGQDTGELFF
TRBV7-9	TRBJ1-5	.	CASSFPHQPQHF
TRBV4-1	TRBJ2-7	TRBD1	CASSQFRTGAYEQYF
TRBV6-5	TRBJ1-2	.	CASSYYTTDPSYGYTF
TRBV7-9	TRBJ1-2	.	CASTADNYGYTF
TRBV5-4	TRBJ1-1	.	CASSPRGKNTEAFF
TRBV4-2	TRBJ2-1	.	CASSQDREGLYSYNEQFF
TRBV18	TRBJ1-5	.	CASSPDRYSNQPQHF
TRBV7-6	TRBJ2-1	.	CASSLALVNNEQFF
TRBV19	TRBJ2-5	TRBD2	CASRSLPGTSPFEGETQYF
TRBV4-1	TRBJ2-5	TRBD2	CASSQTSGGETQYF
TRBV30	TRBJ2-1	.	CAWRILPNEQFF
TRBV2	TRBJ2-2	TRBD1	CASKLQGAGTGELFF
TRBV29-1	TRBJ2-7	TRBD1	CSVYTGGYEQYF
TRBV7-8	TRBJ2-3	.	CASSLVQGATDTQYF
TRBV11-2	TRBJ2-2	.	CASSLVEDWTNTGELFF
TRBV19	TRBJ1-2	.	CASSNVRAGYTF
TRBV5-1	TRBJ1-2	TRBD1	CASREGGADGYTF
TRBV5-1	TRBJ1-1	.	CASSLNGFMNTEAFF
TRBV6-1	TRBJ2-7	.	CASSAGVEQYF